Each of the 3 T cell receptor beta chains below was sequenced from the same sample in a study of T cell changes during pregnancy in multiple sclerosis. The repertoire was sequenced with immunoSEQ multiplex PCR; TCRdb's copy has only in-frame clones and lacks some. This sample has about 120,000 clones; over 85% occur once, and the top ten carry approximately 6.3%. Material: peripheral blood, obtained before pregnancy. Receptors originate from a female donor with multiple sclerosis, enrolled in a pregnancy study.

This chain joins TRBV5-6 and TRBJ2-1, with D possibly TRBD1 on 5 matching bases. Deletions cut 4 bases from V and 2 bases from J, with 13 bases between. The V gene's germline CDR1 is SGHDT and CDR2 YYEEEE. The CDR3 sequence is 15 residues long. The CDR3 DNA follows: TGTGCCAGCAGCGGAATGACAGCCACCTACAATGAGCAGTTCTTC. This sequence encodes CASSGMTATYNEQFF. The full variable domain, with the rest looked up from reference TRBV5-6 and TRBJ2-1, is DAGVTQSPTHLIKTRGQQVTLRCSPKSGHDTVSWYQQALGQGPQFIFQYYEEEERQRGNFPDRFSGHQFPNYSSELNVNALLLGDSALYLCASSGMTATYNEQFFGPGTRLTVL.

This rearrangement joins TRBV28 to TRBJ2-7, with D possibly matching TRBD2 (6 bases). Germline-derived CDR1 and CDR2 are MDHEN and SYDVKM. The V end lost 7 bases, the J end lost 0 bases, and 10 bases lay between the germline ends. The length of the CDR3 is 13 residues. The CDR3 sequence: CASTVDYSYEQYF. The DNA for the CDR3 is TGTGCCAGCACAGTGGACTACTCCTACGAGCAGTACTTC.

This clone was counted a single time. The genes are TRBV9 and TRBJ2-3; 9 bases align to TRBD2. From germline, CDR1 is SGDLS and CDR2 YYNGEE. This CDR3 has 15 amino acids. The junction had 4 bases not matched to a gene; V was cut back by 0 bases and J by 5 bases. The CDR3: CASSVAPLAGDTQYF. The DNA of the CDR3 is TGTGCCAGCAGCGTAGCTCCACTAGCGGGAGATACGCAGTATTTT.